This TCR beta chain came from a study of CD8+ T cells in alopecia areata. Treatment described: oral pan-JAK inhibitor, 5-10 mg twice daily. RNA extraction was followed by reverse transcription into cDNA, which acted as the sequencing template. TCRdb's table, derived via immunoSEQ multiplex PCR, lists solely in-frame clones and lacks some. This table has 150,000 to 250,000 clones, over 45% appearing once. The CDR3 length is 12 residues. V was cut by 4 bases and J by 1 base, with 7 bases left in between. In germline, CDR1 is SQVTM, CDR2 ANQGSEA. This clone was detected only a few times. Sequencing was performed on CD4+ T cells sorted from blood, taken at week 24, from a patient treated with tofacitinib. The TCR comes from a human donor with alopecia areata. The gene calls are TRBV29-1 and TRBJ1-2; possibly TRBD1 for D (6 bases). As DNA, the CDR3 is TGCAGCGTTGCGGACAGTAACTATGGCTACACCTTC. The encoded protein is CSVADSNYGYTF.